This passage covers 15 T cell receptor beta chains from one sample sequenced in a study of T cells in Graves' hyperthyroidism and ophthalmopathy. Amplified regions were TCR beta CDR3 sequences from RNA transcripts. First-round RT-PCR of the TCR CDR3 relied on the HTBI primer set. TCRdb reanalysed the multiplex PCR reads using MiXCR and keeps one entry per CDR3 protein. Of 300,000 to 350,000 distinct CDR3 sequences listed, 21% are singletons. Sequencing input: blood. The receptors stem from a woman in her 50s with Graves' hyperthyroidism.

This clonotype was picked up many times. V is TRBV11-2 and J is TRBJ1-2; D unclear. This CDR3 contains 12 residues. Germline V gene sequence: CDR1 SGHAT, CDR2 FQNNGV. Trimming pared 5 bases from V and 2 bases from J, leaving 6 bases between. Here the CDR3 DNA reads TGTGCCAGCAGCCCTACCAACTATGGCTACACCTTC. Translated, it gives CASSPTNYGYTF.

This clonotype showed up just a few times. The V gene is TRBV19, the J gene TRBJ1-2, with D possibly matching TRBD1 (6 bases). Germline V gives CDR1 LNHDA, CDR2 SQIVND (reference sequence). Trimming took 3 bases from V and 8 from J, leaving 16 bases between them. CDR3 length equals 14 residues. CDR3 DNA sequence: TGTGCCAGTAGTATTGGGGCCACAGGGATCGGCTACACCTTC. This gives the protein CASSIGATGIGYTF.

V is TRBV24-1 and J is TRBJ2-5; D perhaps matches TRBD1 (5 bases). V lost 1 base, J lost 5 bases, and 10 bases lay in between. CDR3 length: 14 amino acids. Germline V gene sequence: CDR1 KGHDR, CDR2 SFDVKD. The CDR3 region has the DNA TGTGCCACCAGTGATTTCAGGGCTAGTGAGACCCAGTACTTC. Translation: CATSDFRASETQYF.

The genes are TRBV7-3 and TRBJ2-3; 9 positions agree with TRBD2. The length of the CDR3 is 14 residues. CDR1 SGHTA and CDR2 FQGTGA come from the germline V gene. The trim removed 6 bases at V and 1 base at J, leaving 2 bases unmatched. The CDR3, as DNA: TGTGCCAGCAGGTCTAGCGGGGGCACAGATACGCAGTATTTT. This codes for CASRSSGGTDTQYF. The full variable domain, its missing parts supplied by reference TRBV7-3 and TRBJ2-3, is GAGVSQTPSNKVTEKGKYVELRCDPISGHTALYWYRQSLGQGPEFLIYFQGTGAADDSGLPNDRFFAVRPEGSVSTLKIQRTERGDSAVYLCASRSSGGTDTQYFGPGTRLTVL.

This clonotype came up a few times. The chain combines TRBV3-1 with TRBJ2-4; TRBD2 is a possible D gene (5 bases). V lost 0 bases to trimming and J lost 6 bases, with 15 bases between them. Germline V gene sequence: CDR1 LGHDT, CDR2 YNNKEL (reference sequence). The CDR3 length is 16 residues. In DNA form, the CDR3 reads TGTGCCAGCAGCCAAGAAGCCGTAGAGGGATTAAACATTCAGTACTTC. Translating it yields CASSQEAVEGLNIQYF. Filled out from reference TRBV3-1 and TRBJ2-4, the complete variable domain reads DTAVSQTPKYLVTQMGNDKSIKCEQNLGHDTMYWYKQDSKKFLKIMFSYNNKELIINETVPNRFSPKSPDKAHLNLHINSLELGDSAVYFCASSQEAVEGLNIQYFGAGTRLSVL.

At least ten counts were recorded for this clonotype. The chain carries TRBV9 and TRBJ1-2, with unresolved D. The CDR3 is made up of 14 amino acids. Between the trimmed V and J ends, which lost 0 bases and 0 bases, there was a span of 6 bases. CDR1 and CDR2 from the germline V gene are SGDLS and YYNGEE. In DNA form, the CDR3 reads TGTGCCAGCAGCGTAGCTACGGCTAACTATGGCTACACCTTC. Protein: CASSVATANYGYTF. Using reference TRBV9 and TRBJ1-2 for the parts outside the CDR3, the full variable domain is DSGVTQTPKHLITATGQRVTLRCSPRSGDLSVYWYQQSLDQGLQFLIQYYNGEERAKGNILERFSAQQFPDLHSELNLSSLELGDSALYFCASSVATANYGYTFGSGTRLTVV.

The chain combines TRBV5-1 with TRBJ1-1; D is ambiguous. V lost 0 bases and J 8 bases, leaving 11 bases between the germline ends. The CDR3 sequence is 13 residues long. CDR1 SGHRS and CDR2 YFSETQ come from the germline V gene. CDR3 DNA sequence: TGCGCCAGCAGCTTGGTGGGTGACGCAGAAGCTTTCTTT. It translates to CASSLVGDAEAFF.

Worth noting for this clonotype: At one end, the junction sequence differs from germline, possibly due to a read error. This sequence joins TRBV20-1 and TRBJ2-3; TRBD2 is a possible D gene (7 bases). This CDR3 is 15 amino acids long. Germline V gene data show CDR1 as DFQATT and CDR2 as SNEGSKA (reference sequence). Here the CDR3 DNA reads TGCAGTACTAGCGCCCCACCCAGGGGTACAGATACGCAGTATTTT. Translated: CSTSAPPRGTDTQYF.

This clonotype was observed a handful of times. This chain links TRBV5-6 with TRBJ1-5; no reliable D call. Germline V lookup: CDR1 SGHDT, CDR2 YYEEEE. With 1 base removed from V and 5 bases from J, the gap between germline ends came to 10 bases. The CDR3 is 14 residues long. CDR3 in amino acids: CASSLRPGDQPQHF. CDR3 DNA: TGTGCCAGCAGCTTGCGGCCAGGTGATCAGCCCCAGCATTTT.

This clonotype occurred a few times. The chain recombines TRBV5-1 with TRBJ2-3, with 11 positions matching TRBD2. The CDR3 length is 15 residues. The germline V gene has CDR1 SGHRS and CDR2 YFSETQ. Losses at the gene ends were 2 bases for V and 5 bases for J; bases not matched to a gene: 4. CDR3 loop: CASSFSGGALDTQYF. The CDR3 region has the DNA TGCGCCAGCAGCTTTAGCGGGGGGGCTTTAGATACGCAGTATTTT.

This clonotype was seen repeatedly, ten times or more. CDR3 residues: CASSPRDLTHTGELFF. Written as DNA, the CDR3 is TGTGCCAGCAGCCCTCGGGACCTTACTCACACCGGGGAGCTGTTTTTT. This chain links TRBV6-1 with TRBJ2-2, with D perhaps assigned TRBD1 or TRBD2 (5 bases each). The CDR3 extends over 16 amino acids. The V end was cut by 6 bases, the J end by 3 bases, with 17 bases between. From germline, CDR1 is MNHNS and CDR2 SASEGT.

In nucleotides, the CDR3 is TGTGCCAGCAGCTCCGCGGGGGGGGGGGGGACTAGCGGGATATACAATGAGCAGTTCTTC. Amino acids: CASSSAGGGGTSGIYNEQFF. The rearrangement links TRBV7-9 to TRBJ2-1; 13 bases line up with TRBD2. After removal of 4 bases from V and 4 bases from J, the junction contained 16 bases not matched to a gene. Germline V CDR1 and CDR2: SEHNR, FQNEAQ (reference sequence). The CDR3 extends over 20 amino acids. Looking up the rest from reference TRBV7-9 and TRBJ2-1 gives the full variable domain: DTGVSQNPRHKITKRGQNVTFRCDPISEHNRLYWYRQTLGQGPEFLTYFQNEAQLEKSRLLSDRFSAERPKGSFSTLEIQRTEQGDSAMYLCASSSAGGGGTSGIYNEQFFGPGTRLTVL.

This clonotype was picked up many times. This chain uses TRBV2 with TRBJ2-3; perhaps TRBD2 as D (6 bases). The CDR3 totals 16 residues. Per the germline V gene, CDR1 is SNHLY and CDR2 is FYNNEI. V was shortened by 4 bases and J by 1 base, with 15 bases between the two germline ends. CDR3 sequence reads: CASSGPGGARTDTQYF. In DNA, the CDR3 is TGTGCCAGCAGTGGACCCGGCGGGGCTCGCACAGATACGCAGTATTTT. The whole variable domain, filled in from reference TRBV2 and TRBJ2-3, reads EPEVTQTPSHQVTQMGQEVILRCVPISNHLYFYWYRQILGQKVEFLVSFYNNEISEKSEIFDDQFSVERPDGSNFTLKIRSTKLEDSAMYFCASSGPGGARTDTQYFGPGTRLTVL.

Ten or more counts support this clonotype. The CDR3 sequence: CASSPTRSRNTEAFF. The DNA for the CDR3 is TGTGCCAGCAGCCCTACCCGAAGCAGGAACACTGAAGCTTTCTTT. The chain couples TRBV5-6 to TRBJ1-1; D is uncertain. Germline loops: CDR1 SGHDT, CDR2 YYEEEE. V was trimmed by 4 bases and J by 1 base, leaving 14 bases between them. The CDR3 contains 15 residues.

This clonotype has at least ten counts. The chain carries TRBV18 and TRBJ1-1; D is possibly TRBD1 (5 bases). Germline loops: CDR1 KGHSH, CDR2 LQKENI. Trimming took off 6 bases at V and 3 bases at J, with 11 bases between the two ends. The CDR3 contains 13 residues. The CDR3 DNA is TGTGCCAGCTCCCGAGGGGTAGACACTGAAGCTTTCTTT. Its translation: CASSRGVDTEAFF.